Listed below are T cell receptor beta chains from one sample, sequenced in a study of OX40 agonist ivuxolimab in advanced cancers. Repertoires were generated with immunoSEQ multiplex PCR, while TCRdb's copy carries only in-frame clones and drops some. The table has more than 55,000 clones, about 89% seen once; the top ten hold more than 13%. This specimen was CD4+ or CD8+ T cells sorted from blood, taken in a trial of the OX40 agonist ivuxolimab. The receptors shown here come from an adult with an advanced solid tumor such as melanoma, head and neck, liver or kidney cancer. CDR3s include the opening cysteine and the closing phenylalanine or tryptophan. The order of the fields is J gene, V gene, clone size, D gene, CDR3 protein, CDR3 DNA. The D gene is left open where the match is weak. For some rows the clone size is stated as once, few or many, or as a class when expanded; others skip it.

>TRBJ2-5|TRBV5-1|.|TRBD1
CASGTGSLETQYF
TGCGCCAGCGGGACAGGGTCCTTGGAGACCCAGTACTTC
>TRBJ1-5|TRBV19|.|.
CASSETGGNQPQHF
TGTGCCAGTAGTGAGACAGGCGGCAATCAGCCCCAGCATTTT
>TRBJ2-7|TRBV4-1|once|TRBD1
CASSLTGDAYEQYF
TGCGCCAGCAGCCTGACAGGGGATGCCTACGAGCAGTACTTC
>TRBJ1-2|TRBV10-3|once|.
CAISETGNGYTF
TGTGCCATCAGTGAGACAGGGAATGGCTACACCTTC
>TRBJ2-4|TRBV30|.|TRBD2
CAWAAKLAGAPKNIQYF
TGTGCCTGGGCTGCAAAGCTAGCGGGAGCTCCCAAAAACATTCAGTACTTC
>TRBJ2-5|TRBV16|.|TRBD1
CASSRDRGQETQYF
TGTGCCAGCAGCCGCGACAGGGGGCAAGAGACCCAGTACTTC
>TRBJ2-7|TRBV5-1|.|TRBD1
CASSLASGQVYEQYF
TGCGCCAGCAGCTTGGCTTCAGGACAGGTTTACGAGCAGTACTTC
>TRBJ2-1|TRBV19|.|.
CASSDSPHNEQFF
TGTGCCAGTAGCGACTCGCCACACAATGAGCAGTTCTTC
>TRBJ2-1|TRBV15|.|.
CATRLGGSANEQFF
TGTGCCACTCGGCTGGGGGGTAGCGCGAATGAGCAGTTCTTC
>TRBJ2-5|TRBV15|.|.
CATSRDSSRTGETQYF
TGTGCCACCAGCAGAGATTCGAGCAGGACGGGCGAGACCCAGTACTTC
>TRBJ2-3|TRBV6-1|.|.
CDDPQLDTQYF
TGTGACGACCCCCAGTTAGATACGCAGTATTTT
>TRBJ2-5|TRBV2|.|.
CASADTLQETQYF
TGTGCCAGCGCAGACACCCTCCAAGAGACCCAGTACTTC
>TRBJ1-2|TRBV15|.|TRBD1
CATSRGWDSSYGYTF
TGTGCCACCAGCAGAGGTTGGGACAGCTCCTATGGCTACACCTTC
>TRBJ2-3|TRBV5-1|.|TRBD1
CASSSGTGRHTDTQYF
TGCGCCAGCAGCTCGGGGACAGGGAGACACACAGATACGCAGTATTTT
>TRBJ2-1|TRBV6-6|.|.
CASSYSGYEQFF
TGTGCCAGCAGTTATTCGGGGTATGAGCAGTTCTTC
>TRBJ2-1|TRBV5-1|.|TRBD2
CASSLAGTSLVNEQFF
TGCGCCAGCAGCTTGGCAGGGACTAGTTTGGTCAATGAGCAGTTCTTC
>TRBJ2-2|TRBV28|.|TRBD1
CASLLPPGTGGHLLPNTGELFF
TGTGCCAGCCTACTGCCACCCGGGACAGGGGGACATTTACTCCCGAACACCGGGGAGCTGTTTTTT
>TRBJ2-1|TRBV28|.|TRBD2
CASSGLAAEYYNEQFF
TGTGCCAGCAGCGGACTAGCGGCTGAGTATTACAATGAGCAGTTCTTC
>TRBJ2-7|TRBV7-3|.|.
CASSSSRGYEQYF
TGTGCCAGCAGCTCATCTAGGGGATACGAGCAGTACTTC
>TRBJ1-5|TRBV4-1|.|.
CASSQGGGNSNQPQHF
TGCGCCAGCAGCCAAGGTGGGGGCAATAGCAATCAGCCCCAGCATTTT
>TRBJ1-4|TRBV29-1|.|.
CSVEASSPGDRIRGEKLFF
TGCAGCGTTGAAGCCTCATCACCGGGAGACCGGATTCGCGGGGAAAAACTGTTTTTT
>TRBJ1-5|TRBV15|once|.
CATSREYRSPRPQHF
TGTGCCACCAGCAGAGAATACAGGAGCCCGAGGCCCCAGCATTTT
>TRBJ2-7|TRBV20-1|few|.
CSASGPYEQYF
TGCAGTGCTTCGGGACCCTACGAGCAGTACTTC
>TRBJ2-2|TRBV6-6|.|.
CATPGTSNTGELFF
TGTGCCACCCCCGGGACGTCGAACACCGGGGAGCTGTTTTTT
>TRBJ1-1|TRBV10-1|.|TRBD1
CASSESTGIETFF
TGCGCCAGCAGTGAGTCGACAGGGATTGAGACTTTCTTT
>TRBJ2-3|TRBV29-1|.|.
CSVTGPNTDTQYF
TGCAGCGTCACCGGGCCGAACACAGATACGCAGTATTTT
>TRBJ2-5|TRBV5-4|once|TRBD1
CASSSRDRGETQYF
TGTGCCAGCAGCTCCCGGGACAGGGGTGAGACCCAGTACTTC
>TRBJ1-4|TRBV28|.|.
CASSSRTAATNEKLFF
TGTGCCAGCAGTTCGCGGACGGCCGCAACTAATGAAAAACTGTTTTTT
>TRBJ2-7|TRBV28|.|TRBD1
CASSFPGTGRLYF
TGTGCCAGCAGTTTTCCCGGGACAGGGAGGCTGTACTTC
>TRBJ1-1|TRBV18|.|.
CASSLSRGANTEAFF
TGTGCCAGCTCACTGTCTCGAGGGGCGAACACTGAAGCTTTCTTT
>TRBJ2-3|TRBV7-9|.|.
CASSPTSNTQYF
TGTGCCAGCAGCCCGACCTCAAATACGCAGTATTTT
>TRBJ2-2|TRBV11-3|.|TRBD2
CASSGRGNTGELFF
TGTGCCAGCTCAGGGAGGGGGAACACCGGGGAGCTGTTTTTT
>TRBJ2-1|TRBV28|.|.
CASSLVGGYNEQFF
TGTGCCAGCAGTTTGGTGGGGGGCTACAATGAGCAGTTCTTC
>TRBJ1-1|TRBV11-3|.|.
CASSIRQVTTEAFF
TGTGCCAGCAGCATCAGACAGGTTACCACTGAAGCTTTCTTT
>TRBJ2-3|TRBV14|.|.
CASSQRRLRTDTQYF
TGTGCCAGCAGCCAGCGGAGGTTACGCACAGATACGCAGTATTTT
>TRBJ1-4|TRBV28|.|.
CASSYATTNEKLFF
TGTGCCAGCAGTTACGCGACAACTAATGAAAAACTGTTTTTT
>TRBJ2-7|TRBV4-3|.|.
CASSQDPQATSYEQYF
TGCGCCAGCAGCCAAGATCCGCAGGCCACCTCCTACGAGCAGTACTTC
>TRBJ2-7|TRBV18|.|.
CASSPRQGNYEQYF
TGTGCCAGCTCACCGCGGCAGGGGAACTACGAGCAGTACTTC